This T cell receptor (beta chain) derives from a study of Graves' ophthalmopathy and Graves' hyperthyroidism. The authors amplified TCR beta CDR3 regions, and they did so from RNA transcripts for repertoire sequencing. Amplification began with first-round RT-PCR using HTBI primers, then second-round multiplex PCR was performed. TCRdb analysed the multiplex PCR reads with MiXCR anew, one entry per CDR3 protein. The table has roughly 1.1 million distinct CDR3 sequences, approximately 35% seen once. This CDR3 contains 15 residues. CDR1 and CDR2 (germline): SGHVS, FQNEAQ. V dropped 4 bases and J dropped 5; count of bases not matched to a gene: 8. The sample holds many counts of this clonotype.

This chain links TRBV7-8 with TRBJ2-7, with TRBD2 matching over 10 bases. The TCR originated in an adult man with Graves' hyperthyroidism. The specimen sequenced was peripheral blood or thyroid tissue (not recorded which). Here the CDR3 DNA reads TGTGCCAGCAGCTCGTCTAGCGGGAGTGTCCACGAGCAGTACTTC. Its protein is CASSSSSGSVHEQYF.